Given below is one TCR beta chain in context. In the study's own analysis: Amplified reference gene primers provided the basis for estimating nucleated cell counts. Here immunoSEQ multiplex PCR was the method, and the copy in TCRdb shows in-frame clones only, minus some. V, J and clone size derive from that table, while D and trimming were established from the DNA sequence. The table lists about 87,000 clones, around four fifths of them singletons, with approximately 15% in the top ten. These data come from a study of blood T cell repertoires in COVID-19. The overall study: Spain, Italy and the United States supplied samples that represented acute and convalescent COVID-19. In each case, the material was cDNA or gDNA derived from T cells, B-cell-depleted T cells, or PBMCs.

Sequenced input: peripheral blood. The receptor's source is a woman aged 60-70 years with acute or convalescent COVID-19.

Here the CDR3 reads CASSFVQGAPYEQYF. In DNA, the CDR3 is TGTGCCAGCAGCTTCGTGCAGGGGGCCCCCTACGAGCAGTACTTC. This chain connects TRBV7-8 to TRBJ2-7; 8 bases are a match to TRBD1. V gave up 3 bases and J gave up 2 bases; unmatched junction bases: 6. Germline-derived CDR1 and CDR2 are SGHVS and FQNEAQ. CDR3 length: 15 residues.